The clone carrying this T cell receptor beta chain has a handful of counts. Sequencing was performed with immunoSEQ multiplex PCR; in TCRdb, only in-frame clones are kept and a portion is missing. Of 400,000 or so clones detected, approximately 85% appear once; the ten largest clones hold over 2%. These data are taken from a study of blood T cell repertoires in COVID-19. Losses at the gene ends were 5 bases for V and 8 bases for J; bases not matched to a gene: 10. This CDR3 region has 14 residues. Germline V gene lookup returns CDR1 SGHNT and CDR2 YYREEE (reference sequence). The TCR comes from a woman aged 40 to 49 with acute COVID-19. The chain recombines TRBV5-4 with TRBJ1-2, with 9 nucleotides matching TRBD1. The sequenced sample was PBMCs or T cells enriched from blood (not recorded which). The CDR3 nucleotides read TGTGCCAGCAGGTGGACAGGGGCGACTAAAGGCTACACCTTC. Translation: CASRWTGATKGYTF.